This entry lists 32 T cell receptor beta chains sequenced from one sample in a study of cytotoxic CD8 clonotypes in ibrutinib-treated CLL. TCRdb's table, derived via immunoSEQ multiplex PCR, lists solely in-frame clones and lacks some. The repertoire holds around 140,000 clones, with approximately 75% as singletons. This specimen was PBMCs, taken after 12 months of ibrutinib treatment. Receptor source: a human donor with chronic lymphocytic leukemia.

This clone was seen only a few times. This chain uses TRBV19 with TRBJ1-4; TRBD1 is a possible D gene (6 bases). Germline CDR1 LNHDA, CDR2 SQIVND (reference sequence). CDR3 length: 14 residues. Trimming removed 3 bases at V and 7 bases at J, with 12 bases between. CDR3 sequence (DNA): TGTGCCAGTAGTATCCTAGGGGGGGGTGAAAAACTGTTTTTT. This gives the protein CASSILGGGEKLFF.

This clone was counted a single time. V and J are TRBV5-1 and TRBJ2-1; TRBD2 agrees at 10 bases. Germline V CDR1 and CDR2: SGHRS, YFSETQ. The length of the CDR3 is 15 residues. Trimming took 0 bases from V and 5 from J; bases not matched to a gene: 2. CDR3 residues: CASSLVGLADNEQFF. CDR3 bases: TGCGCCAGCAGCTTGGTAGGACTAGCGGACAATGAGCAGTTCTTC.

The rearrangement uses TRBV4-3 and TRBJ1-2, with D possibly TRBD1 on 5 matching bases. Germline V gene lookup returns CDR1 LGHNA and CDR2 YSLEER. This CDR3 comprises 20 residues. Trimming removed 2 bases at V and 6 bases at J, with 31 bases between. In DNA form, the CDR3 reads TGCGCCAGCAGCCAACTAAACACCCAGAGCAGCGGGGCAGGCTCTGATGGCTACACCTTC. Protein product: CASSQLNTQSSGAGSDGYTF.

This clone is a singleton in its sample. The gene calls are TRBV5-1 and TRBJ2-4; 9 nucleotides line up with TRBD2. Germline V gives CDR1 SGHRS, CDR2 YFSETQ. J was trimmed by 8 bases and V by 4 bases; bases with no gene match: 16. The CDR3 covers 17 residues. The CDR3 sequence is CASSRGLAGESADIQYF. CDR3 coding DNA: TGCGCCAGCAGCAGAGGATTAGCGGGAGAAAGTGCTGACATTCAGTACTTC.

This chain joins TRBV27 and TRBJ2-7, with D maybe TRBD2 (5 bases). The CDR3 spans 14 residues. Germline assignment: CDR1 MNHEY and CDR2 SMNVEV (reference sequence). V lost 2 bases, J lost 2 bases, and 10 bases lay in between. CDR3 in DNA: TGTGCCAGCAGTTTAAAGGGCGGGCCCTACGAGCAGTACTTC. It is translated as CASSLKGGPYEQYF.

The genes are TRBV10-3 and TRBJ2-7; D remains unclear. The CDR3 consists of 11 residues. Trimming pared 4 bases from V and 7 bases from J, leaving 8 bases between. The germline V gene has CDR1 ENHRY and CDR2 SYGVKD. The CDR3 nucleotides are TGTGCCATCAGTGGAGATAAGGAGCAGTACTTC. The encoded protein is CAISGDKEQYF.

The chain joins TRBV7-9 to TRBJ1-4; D possibly corresponds to TRBD1 (6 bases). CDR1 and CDR2 (germline): SEHNR, FQNEAQ (reference sequence). The V end was cut by 6 bases, the J end by 1 base, with 12 bases between. The CDR3 spans 15 residues. CDR3 in DNA: TGTGCCAGCAGTTTCGTACAGGGAACTAATGAAAAACTGTTTTTT. As protein: CASSFVQGTNEKLFF.

This sequence joins TRBV7-9 and TRBJ2-5, with D possibly being TRBD1 (6 bases). Trimming shortened V by 0 bases and J by 4 bases, and 18 bases separated the two germline ends. Germline V gene data show CDR1 as SEHNR and CDR2 as FQNEAQ (reference sequence). The CDR3 spans 17 residues. CDR3 nucleotide sequence: TGTGCCAGCAGCTTAGCGCGTGGGGGCGTATGGGGAGAGACCCAGTACTTC. It codes for CASSLARGGVWGETQYF.

The J gene is TRBJ2-1, the V gene TRBV12-5; D not resolved. V gave up 6 bases and J gave up 6 bases, with 12 bases separating them. This CDR3 is 13 amino acids long. Looked up from germline, CDR1 is LGHNT and CDR2 is FRNRAP. In nucleotides, the CDR3 is TGTGCTAGTGGCTCCAATTATCGCAATGAGCAGTTCTTC. It is translated as CASGSNYRNEQFF.

CDR3 sequence: CASSQDLGRGGHSNEQFF. The CDR3 region has the DNA TGTGCCAGCAGCCAAGATTTAGGGCGGGGGGGCCATTCGAATGAGCAGTTCTTC. The gene calls are TRBV4-2 and TRBJ2-1; 9 bases agree with TRBD2. V lost 0 bases to trimming and J lost 7 bases; unmatched junction nucleotides: 13. Germline V gene data show CDR1 as LGHNA and CDR2 as YNFKEQ. CDR3 length: 18 residues.

The V and J genes are TRBV6-5 and TRBJ2-1, with D maybe TRBD2 (5 bases). CDR1 is MNHEY and CDR2 is SVGAGI in the germline V gene. V lost 1 base and J 6 bases, leaving 7 bases between the germline ends. There are 13 residues in the CDR3. In nucleotides, the CDR3 is TGTGCCAGCAGTTACTGGGGAGTCAATGAGCAGTTCTTC. As protein: CASSYWGVNEQFF.

The chain has TRBV19 and TRBJ1-2, with D unclear. CDR1 LNHDA and CDR2 SQIVND come from the germline V gene (reference sequence). Trimming shortened V by 10 bases and J by 4 bases, and 16 bases separated the two germline ends. The CDR3 consists of 13 residues. The CDR3 is CATISPPAYGYTF. The CDR3 DNA sequence: TGTGCCACTATATCTCCGCCGGCCTATGGCTACACCTTC.

About this clone itself: This specimen includes other DNA sequences encoding the same CDR3. The rearrangement links TRBV2 to TRBJ1-1; TRBD1 might be the D (5 bases). Germline CDR1 and CDR2: SNHLY and FYNNEI. The CDR3 runs to 13 residues. The V end was cut by 7 bases, the J end by 1 base, with 10 bases between. CDR3 sequence: CASIGTGNTEAFF. As DNA, the CDR3 is TGTGCCAGCATCGGGACGGGGAACACTGAAGCTTTCTTT.

This chain links TRBV6-5 with TRBJ1-4; TRBD1 might be the D (5 bases). CDR1 is MNHEY, CDR2 SVGAGI, per germline. The CDR3 contains 14 residues. V was shortened by 6 bases and J by 8 bases, with 16 bases between the two germline ends. In DNA, the CDR3 is TGTGCCAGCAGCATGGTCCAGCGGGGGGAAAAACTGTTTTTT. Amino acids: CASSMVQRGEKLFF.

The CDR3 region is CASSEGQGYTEAFF. The CDR3 bases are TGTGCCAGCAGCGAGGGACAGGGATACACTGAAGCTTTCTTT. The chain has TRBV7-2 and TRBJ1-1; 9 nucleotides line up with TRBD1. The ends lost 5 bases at V and 3 bases at J; junction bases unmatched: 4. CDR3 length: 14 amino acids. Per germline, CDR1 SGHTA and CDR2 FQGNSA.

The gene calls are TRBV7-2 and TRBJ2-1; 16 bases are a match to TRBD2. Germline values: CDR1 SGHTA, CDR2 FQGNSA. The CDR3 spans 21 residues. The V gene end was trimmed by 0 bases and the J gene end by 4 bases; junction bases not matched to a gene: 12. The CDR3 nucleotides are TGTGCCAGCAGCTTAGCCAGCCGCAGGGGACTAGCGGGAGGGAGGTACAATGAGCAGTTCTTC. Translated: CASSLASRRGLAGGRYNEQFF.

The chain combines TRBV7-9 with TRBJ1-4; no reliable D call. Trimming removed 2 bases from V and 0 bases from J, with 7 bases in between. CDR3 length: 15 amino acids. CDR1 is SEHNR and CDR2 is FQNEAQ in the germline V gene (reference sequence). Here the CDR3 reads CASSLSTATNEKLFF. The CDR3 DNA sequence: TGTGCCAGCAGCTTATCGACCGCAACTAATGAAAAACTGTTTTTT. Variable domain in full (rest from reference TRBV7-9 and TRBJ1-4): DTGVSQNPRHKITKRGQNVTFRCDPISEHNRLYWYRQTLGQGPEFLTYFQNEAQLEKSRLLSDRFSAERPKGSFSTLEIQRTEQGDSAMYLCASSLSTATNEKLFFGSGTQLSVL.

The J gene is TRBJ1-1, the V gene TRBV29-1; a weak D match, TRBD1 (6 bases). Germline assignment: CDR1 SQVTM and CDR2 ANQGSEA. CDR3 size: 13 residues. V gave up 3 bases and J gave up 0 bases, with 8 bases separating them. The CDR3 region is CSVEEGVNTEAFF. As DNA, the CDR3 is TGCAGCGTTGAGGAGGGGGTGAACACTGAAGCTTTCTTT.

The J gene is TRBJ2-3, the V gene TRBV14; TRBD2 aligns across 8 bases. The V segment lost 1 base and the J segment 1 base; nucleotides outside the gene matches: 7. This CDR3 is built from 17 residues. Germline loops: CDR1 SGHDN, CDR2 FVKESK. The CDR3: CASSQGRTGGGTDTQYF. The CDR3 DNA sequence: TGTGCCAGCAGCCAAGGAAGAACGGGAGGGGGCACAGATACGCAGTATTTT. The whole variable domain, remainder taken from reference TRBV14 and TRBJ2-3, is EAGVTQFPSHSVIEKGQTVTLRCDPISGHDNLYWYRRVMGKEIKFLLHFVKESKQDESGMPNNRFLAERTGGTYSTLKVQPAELEDSGVYFCASSQGRTGGGTDTQYFGPGTRLTVL.

The CDR3 reads CAWRWGKQGPAFF. Here the CDR3 DNA reads TGTGCCTGGCGTTGGGGAAAGCAGGGCCCGGCTTTCTTT. The V and J genes are TRBV30 and TRBJ1-1, with a tentative D call TRBD1 (5 bases). V lost 5 bases and J 11 bases, leaving 21 bases between the germline ends. The CDR3 contains 13 residues. Germline-derived CDR1 and CDR2 are GTSNPN and SVGIG (reference sequence).

This clone appeared a few times. The chain combines TRBV6-4 with TRBJ1-2, with 7 bases matching TRBD1. V dropped 3 bases and J dropped 2; count of bases not matched to a gene: 6. Germline CDR1 and CDR2: MRHNA and SNTAGT. This CDR3 has 15 residues. CDR3 residues: CASSESPTGNYGYTF. The CDR3 region has the DNA TGTGCCAGCAGTGAATCCCCGACAGGGAACTATGGCTACACCTTC.

The chain uses TRBV28 and TRBJ2-3; no reliable D call. CDR1 is MDHEN, CDR2 SYDVKM, per germline. V lost 2 bases and J lost 2, with 14 bases in between. The CDR3 contains 16 residues. The CDR3 coding sequence is TGTGCCAGCAGTTTAACGGTTAGCCTAACCACAGATACGCAGTATTTT. Its translation: CASSLTVSLTTDTQYF.

V gene TRBV5-1 combines with J gene TRBJ2-1; the match to TRBD1 covers 9 bases. There are 15 residues in the CDR3. V was pared by 0 bases and J by 8 bases, with 6 bases of the junction left unmatched. Germline CDR1 is SGHRS and CDR2 is YFSETQ. The CDR3 sequence is CASSLGQRDRDEQFF. CDR3 coding DNA: TGCGCCAGCAGCTTGGGACAGCGGGACAGGGATGAGCAGTTCTTC.

The gene calls are TRBV10-3 and TRBJ1-1, with unresolved D. CDR1 is ENHRY, CDR2 SYGVKD, per germline. The CDR3 contains 15 residues. Trimming cost V 10 bases and J 2 bases, with 20 bases left between them. The CDR3 loop reads CATQMNQVSNTEAFF. Written as DNA, the CDR3 is TGTGCCACCCAAATGAACCAGGTTTCAAACACTGAAGCTTTCTTT.

The chain carries TRBV20-1 and TRBJ2-5; no definite D call. V was clipped by 4 bases and J by 2 bases, with 5 bases between them. CDR1 and CDR2 from the germline V gene are DFQATT and SNEGSKA (reference sequence). The CDR3 length is 11 residues. CDR3 residues: CSAIKQETQYF. DNA of the CDR3: TGCAGTGCTATTAAGCAAGAGACCCAGTACTTC.

The chain has TRBV28 and TRBJ2-4; no definite D call. Trimming left V 7 bases short and J 0 bases short, with 19 bases between. The length of the CDR3 is 17 residues. Germline V gives CDR1 MDHEN, CDR2 SYDVKM. This chain's CDR3 is CASTQRSFRLAKNIQYF. In nucleotides, the CDR3 is TGTGCCAGCACTCAAAGGAGCTTTAGATTAGCCAAAAACATTCAGTACTTC.

This clone was counted once. J is TRBJ2-3 and V is TRBV19, with a weak D call TRBD2 (6 bases). Germline V gene lookup returns CDR1 LNHDA and CDR2 SQIVND (reference sequence). This CDR3 comprises 17 residues. Trimming took 8 bases from V and 2 from J, leaving 23 bases between them. This CDR3 reads CASAERRKAGPTDTQYF. In DNA form, the CDR3 reads TGTGCCAGTGCCGAGCGTCGGAAGGCGGGACCCACAGATACGCAGTATTTT.

The V and J genes are TRBV27 and TRBJ2-5; no clear D. The CDR3 is 15 amino acids. V was shortened by 5 bases and J by 2 bases, with 15 bases between the two germline ends. Germline values: CDR1 MNHEY, CDR2 SMNVEV (reference sequence). The CDR3, as DNA: TGTGCCAGCAGTACCAGCTTTCGAGGTCAAGAGACCCAGTACTTC. Amino acids: CASSTSFRGQETQYF.

The chain recombines TRBV28 with TRBJ2-7, with 9 bases that match TRBD1. Looked up from germline, CDR1 is MDHEN and CDR2 is SYDVKM. CDR3 length: 16 amino acids. The J segment lost 3 bases and the V segment lost 3 bases, leaving 9 bases of the junction unmatched. The CDR3 loop reads CASSFSRDRASYEQYF. The CDR3 region has the DNA TGTGCCAGCAGTTTCTCCCGGGACAGGGCAAGCTACGAGCAGTACTTC.

The chain combines TRBV11-2 with TRBJ2-7; 10 nucleotides match TRBD1. CDR1 and CDR2 from the germline V gene are SGHAT and FQNNGV. The CDR3 length is 14 residues. V was pared by 5 bases and J by 4 bases, with 5 bases of the junction left unmatched. DNA for the CDR3: TGTGCCAGCAGCCTGACAGGGGGCTCTTACGAGCAGTACTTC. Translating gives CASSLTGGSYEQYF.

V and J are TRBV6-5 and TRBJ2-7; D uncertain. The CDR3 extends over 15 amino acids. Per the germline V gene, CDR1 is MNHEY and CDR2 is SVGAGI. Trimming removed 2 bases from V and 1 base from J, with 12 bases in between. CDR3 in amino acids: CASSYKAYDSYEQYF. The CDR3, as DNA: TGTGCCAGCAGTTACAAAGCGTACGATTCCTACGAGCAGTACTTC.

The J gene is TRBJ1-6, the V gene TRBV6-5, with 11 bases fitting TRBD1. The CDR3 spans 15 residues. V was pared by 2 bases and J by 7 bases, with 1 base of the junction left unmatched. Germline loops: CDR1 MNHEY, CDR2 SVGAGI. CDR3 nucleotide sequence: TGTGCCAGCAGTTACGGGACAGGGGGAAATTCACCCCTCCACTTT. The encoded protein is CASSYGTGGNSPLHF.